This T cell receptor (beta chain) is from a study of identical twins. Germline CDR1 and CDR2: KGHDR and SFDVKD. With 4 bases removed from V and 3 bases from J, the gap between germline ends came to 12 bases. This CDR3 spans 15 amino acids. Study-level points and caveats: Twins' excess sharing was less marked for out-of-frame beta sequences. Models predicted less out-of-frame TCR alpha sharing in monozygotic twins than was found.

TCRdb reanalysed the 5' RACE reads using MiXCR and keeps one entry per CDR3 protein. The sample contains about 280,000 distinct CDR3 sequences, approximately 8% of which appear only once. The sample holds a few counts of this clonotype. Its target is unknown. Another study also made use of these data, one on yellow fever vaccine responses in identical twins.

The sequenced sample consisted of memory (CD45RO+) T cells sorted from blood. The clonotype was recovered from a woman under 30 in good health. This chain links TRBV24-1 with TRBJ1-5; unclear D gene. The CDR3 DNA reads TGTGCCACCAGTGAGGGCGGAGGCCCCAATCAGCCCCAGCATTTT. Protein sequence: CATSEGGGPNQPQHF.